The rows below give T cell receptor beta chains drawn from one sample of a study of lymphopenia after photon versus proton radiotherapy. The table came from immunoSEQ multiplex PCR; TCRdb's copy has only in-frame clones and leaves some out. The sample consists of tens of thousands of clones, approximately 81% of them appearing once. The material was peripheral blood, obtained from a patient treated with photon-based radiotherapy. These receptor sequences come from a man between 60 and 75 years old with pancreatic cancer. The CDR3 runs from the conserved cysteine through the conserved F or W. A D gene is named only where the DNA matches it firmly. The listing skips clone size in some rows; elsewhere it reads once, few, many or a size class.

J	size	V	D	DNA	CDR3
TRBJ2-1	NA	TRBV5-4	TRBD2	TGTGCCAGCAGCTTACGGACTAGCGGTTACCTGGCATACAATGAGCAGTTCTTC	CASSLRTSGYLAYNEQFF
TRBJ1-2	NA	TRBV6-1	NA	TGTGCCAGCAGTGAAAGGAGGGGATATGGCTACACCTTC	CASSERRGYGYTF
TRBJ1-5	NA	TRBV7-8	NA	TGTGCCAGCAGCTTAAATCAAGGTTTCGAAGGTCAGCCCCAGCATTTT	CASSLNQGFEGQPQHF
TRBJ2-1	NA	TRBV5-1	NA	TGCGCCAGCAGCTTGGCTTGGGGGGTTAATGAGCAGTTCTTC	CASSLAWGVNEQFF
TRBJ2-7	NA	TRBV10-3	NA	TGTGCCATCAGTGTTGGGGGCGCAGGCTACGAGCAGTACTTC	CAISVGGAGYEQYF
TRBJ1-1	NA	TRBV6-6	TRBD1	TGTGCCAGCAGAAGACAGGGGGCTGGCACTGAAGCTTTCTTT	CASRRQGAGTEAFF
TRBJ1-2	NA	TRBV5-1	NA	TGCGCCAGCAGCACCCGGTCTATGGAGGGCTACACCTTC	CASSTRSMEGYTF
TRBJ2-3	NA	TRBV30	TRBD2	TGTGCCTGGAGTGTAAGGCTAGCGGGGGACATAGCCACAGATACGCAGTATTTT	CAWSVRLAGDIATDTQYF
TRBJ2-3	NA	TRBV7-9	TRBD1	TGTGCCAGCAGCCCCAGGGGACAGGGAGTCGAGGAGGCAGATACGCAGTATTTT	CASSPRGQGVEEADTQYF
TRBJ1-5	NA	TRBV15	NA	TGTGCCACCAGCATAGGGGCTCAGCCCCAGCATTTT	CATSIGAQPQHF
TRBJ2-5	NA	TRBV9	NA	TGTGCCAGCAGCGTAGAAACATGGCCCCAGTACTTC	CASSVETWPQYF
TRBJ2-7	NA	TRBV6-1	NA	TGTGCCAGCAGGCCAAGCCGGGTCCGATCCTACGAGCAGTACTTC	CASRPSRVRSYEQYF
TRBJ1-1	few	TRBV5-5	NA	TGTGCCAGCAGCTTGGTCGCCGTCGGCAGGGAAGCTTTCTTT	CASSLVAVGREAFF
TRBJ2-1	NA	TRBV7-9	TRBD2	TGTGCCAGCAGCTCCCCGGAGCCAGCGGGGACCCACAATGAGCAGTTCTTC	CASSSPEPAGTHNEQFF
TRBJ2-7	NA	TRBV6-1	NA	TGTGCCAGCACTCTAACAGGGAGCTCCTACGAGCAGTACTTC	CASTLTGSSYEQYF
TRBJ1-1	NA	TRBV5-1	TRBD1	TGCGCCAGCAGCTTTCCGGGACAGGGACTGAACACTGAAGCTTTCTTT	CASSFPGQGLNTEAFF
TRBJ2-7	NA	TRBV4-1	TRBD1	TGCGCCAGCAGCCAAGAACAGGGGGAAACCTACGAGCAGTACTTC	CASSQEQGETYEQYF
TRBJ2-7	NA	TRBV10-2	NA	TGCGCCAGCAGTGAGTCCGTCCACCTGCAGTACTTC	CASSESVHLQYF
TRBJ2-1	NA	TRBV16	TRBD1	TGTGCCAGCAGCCAATTTACCCAGAGACAGGGGCCGCTAGGGGGTGAGCAGTTCTTC	CASSQFTQRQGPLGGEQFF
TRBJ2-5	once	TRBV7-8	TRBD2	TGTGCCAGCAGCTTATCCCCCGCTAGCGGGGGGGTAGAGACCCAGTACTTC	CASSLSPASGGVETQYF
TRBJ2-7	NA	TRBV6-5	NA	TGTGCCAGCAGTTCTAGCTCCTCCTACGAGCAGTACTTC	CASSSSSSYEQYF
TRBJ2-6	NA	TRBV11-2	TRBD1	TGTGCCAGCACCTTAGGACAGGGTCTAACTGGGGCCAACGTCCTGACTTTC	CASTLGQGLTGANVLTF
TRBJ2-3	NA	TRBV6-1	TRBD2	TGTGCCAGCAGTCCAGCGGGGGGTACAGATACGCAGTATTTT	CASSPAGGTDTQYF
TRBJ2-7	NA	TRBV6-5	TRBD1	TGTGCCAGCAGAGCACAGGGGGCGAACGAGCAGTACTTC	CASRAQGANEQYF
TRBJ2-3	NA	TRBV7-8	NA	TGTGCCAGCAGCCCCCAAGCAGGGGGGGCACGCACAGATACGCAGTATTTT	CASSPQAGGARTDTQYF
TRBJ2-1	NA	TRBV5-5	TRBD2	TGTGCCAGCAGCTTGGCCACCAGCGGGGTTTACAATGAGCAGTTCTTC	CASSLATSGVYNEQFF